A single sample gave rise to the 4 T cell receptor beta chains below, sequenced in a study of response to subunit inactivated influenza vaccine. In TCRdb, the RT-PCR reads were re-called with MiXCR into one record per CDR3 protein. In the table there are 500,000 to 650,000 distinct CDR3 sequences, approximately 7.1% of which are singletons. This sample comprised PBMCs from blood, obtained less than 30 months after vaccination. The source is a man between 45 and 75 years old who received an inactivated influenza vaccine.

This clonotype showed up many times. This chain joins TRBV18 and TRBJ2-4; possibly TRBD1 or TRBD2 for D (5 bases each). The CDR3 loop spans 16 amino acids. In germline, CDR1 is KGHSH, CDR2 LQKENI. V was pared by 2 bases and J by 5 bases, with 16 bases between. In DNA, the CDR3 is TGTGCCAGCTCACCAAGGTCGTCTCTGGGGGAAAACATTCAGTACTTC. Amino acids: CASSPRSSLGENIQYF.

Comment on this clonotype: A much larger clonotype is one base distant, so this may be a read error. The gene calls are TRBV18 and TRBJ2-1; D gene uncertain. CDR1 is KGHSH and CDR2 is LQKENI in the germline V gene. The V end lost 9 bases, the J end lost 4 bases, and 16 bases lay between the germline ends. The CDR3 length is 14 residues. The CDR3 region is CARSSWGWYNEQFF. In DNA form, the CDR3 reads TGTGCCAGGTCAAGCTGGGGTTGGTACAATGAGCAGTTCTTC.

This clonotype was seen a few times. The rearrangement joins TRBV5-1 to TRBJ2-5; TRBD2 might be the D (6 bases). The length of the CDR3 is 15 residues. The germline gives CDR1 SGHRS, CDR2 YFSETQ. V was shortened by 4 bases and J by 3 bases, with 16 bases between the two germline ends. CDR3 coding DNA: TGCGCCAGCAGCCAGGGACTTTCGGGAAAAGAGACCCAGTACTTC. Residues: CASSQGLSGKETQYF.

In this sample, this clonotype turned up a few times. The chain carries TRBV7-2 and TRBJ2-3; 8 positions agree with TRBD1. The CDR3 loop spans 16 amino acids. V lost 1 base, J lost 5 bases, and 8 bases stayed unmatched. The germline gives CDR1 SGHTA, CDR2 FQGNSA. The CDR3 DNA sequence: TGTGCCAGCAGCTTAGTGCCAGGGGGCGCAGGAGATACGCAGTATTTT. It translates to CASSLVPGGAGDTQYF.